The 32 T cell receptor beta chains given below trace back to one sample, sequenced in a study of early T cells in non-severe SARS-CoV-2 infection. TCRdb redid the calling of the 5' RACE reads with MiXCR, one entry per CDR3 protein. The sample yields some 75,000 distinct CDR3 sequences, about an eighth seen once. The specimen sequenced was whole blood. These receptors originate from an adult who was a healthcare worker with PCR-confirmed SARS-CoV-2 infection or an uninfected control (not recorded which).

In its sample, this clonotype was seen many times. The chain has TRBV20-1 and TRBJ2-4; D perhaps matches TRBD2 (6 bases). The length of the CDR3 is 14 residues. With 3 bases removed from V and 8 bases from J, the gap between germline ends came to 17 bases. Looked up from germline, CDR1 is DFQATT and CDR2 is SNEGSKA (reference sequence). The CDR3 nucleotides are TGCAGTGCTAGGCCCCCGGGGGAATGGGACATTCAGTACTTC. Its protein is CSARPPGEWDIQYF.

This clonotype was seen a handful of times. The chain is built from TRBV23-1 and TRBJ1-2, with D uncertain. TRBV23-1 is assigned to the ORF class and has an uncertain function. Trimming left V 0 bases short and J 8 bases short, with 13 bases between. The CDR3 consists of 14 residues. CDR3 protein: CASSQSNPARGYTF. The DNA of the CDR3 is TGCGCCAGCAGTCAATCTAATCCGGCCCGAGGCTACACCTTC.

This clonotype was seen a handful of times. The chain joins TRBV7-9 to TRBJ2-7; D gene unclear. V was cut by 5 bases and J by 5 bases, with 7 bases left in between. This CDR3 region has 11 residues. Germline V gene lookup returns CDR1 SEHNR and CDR2 FQNEAQ (reference sequence). The CDR3 nucleotides read TGTGCCAGCAGCCCAAGGAACGAGCAGTACTTC. As protein: CASSPRNEQYF. The variable domain in full, completed from reference TRBV7-9 and TRBJ2-7, reads DTGVSQNPRHKITKRGQNVTFRCDPISEHNRLYWYRQTLGQGPEFLTYFQNEAQLEKSRLLSDRFSAERPKGSFSTLEIQRTEQGDSAMYLCASSPRNEQYFGPGTRLTVT.

This clonotype came up many times. The CDR3 bases are TGTGCCAGCGCAGGGCACATGGCAGATACGCAGTATTTT. This sequence encodes CASAGHMADTQYF. The chain uses TRBV7-2 and TRBJ2-3; D may be TRBD1 (5 bases). The CDR3 consists of 13 residues. The V gene's germline CDR1 is SGHTA and CDR2 FQGNSA. V dropped 8 bases and J dropped 4 bases, with 13 bases sitting between them.

This clonotype was found many times. The chain's CDR3 is CASSLGLAGNEQFF. Written as DNA, the CDR3 is TGCGCCAGCAGCTTGGGACTAGCGGGCAATGAGCAGTTCTTC. The gene calls are TRBV5-1 and TRBJ2-1, with 10 nucleotides matching TRBD2. Trimming at V came to 0 bases and at J to 6 bases, leaving 0 bases not matched to a gene. Per the germline V gene, CDR1 is SGHRS and CDR2 is YFSETQ. This CDR3 has 14 amino acids. Complete variable domain (other parts from reference TRBV5-1 and TRBJ2-1): KAGVTQTPRYLIKTRGQQVTLSCSPISGHRSVSWYQQTPGQGLQFLFEYFSETQRNKGNFPGRFSGRQFSNSRSEMNVSTLELGDSALYLCASSLGLAGNEQFFGPGTRLTVL.

The gene calls are TRBV5-4 and TRBJ1-3; tentative D call: TRBD1 (6 bases). Trimming left V 4 bases short and J 1 base short, with 18 bases between. The CDR3 extends over 17 amino acids. Germline CDR1 SGHNT, CDR2 YYREEE (reference sequence). DNA for the CDR3: TGTGCCAGCAGCCCCGGTCGAAGAAGGGGGTCTGGAAACACCATATATTTT. Translation: CASSPGRRRGSGNTIYF.

In its sample, this clonotype was seen a few times. The chain combines TRBV12-3 or TRBV12-4 with TRBJ1-1; D gene ambiguous. V was pared by 3 bases and J by 8 bases, with 10 bases between. This CDR3 is built from 12 residues. In DNA form, the CDR3 reads TGTGCCAGCAGTTTGATGAGGGCCGAAGCTTTCTTT. This gives the protein CASSLMRAEAFF.

This clonotype was recorded a few times. The genes are TRBV27 and TRBJ1-1; D is perhaps TRBD1 (6 bases). Germline loops: CDR1 MNHEY, CDR2 SMNVEV (reference sequence). V gave up 3 bases and J gave up 4 bases, with 9 bases separating them. The CDR3 covers 13 residues. Here the CDR3 DNA reads TGTGCCAGCAGTTTGCCGGGGGCCACTGAAGCTTTCTTT. Its protein is CASSLPGATEAFF.

There are many counts of this clonotype. The chain employs TRBV11-2 and TRBJ1-2; the D gene is possibly TRBD1 (5 bases). Germline V lookup: CDR1 SGHAT, CDR2 FQNNGV. This CDR3 spans 18 amino acids. The V gene lost 7 bases and the J gene lost 0 bases, with 24 bases spanning the gap. CDR3 coding DNA: TGTGCCAGCACGCTCAGTCCCCAGGGAGGATTTTCTAACTATGGCTACACCTTC. This sequence encodes CASTLSPQGGFSNYGYTF.

The table lists this clonotype with many counts. The chain has TRBV18 and TRBJ2-1, with 10 bases matching TRBD1. The CDR3 is made up of 16 amino acids. CDR1 and CDR2 from the germline V gene are KGHSH and LQKENI. V lost 2 bases and J lost 8; bases outside the gene matches: 9. CDR3 in amino acids: CASSPFNAGQGYEQFF. The DNA of the CDR3 is TGTGCCAGCTCACCATTCAACGCGGGACAGGGGTATGAGCAGTTCTTC.

This clonotype has a count of ten or more. The chain is built from TRBV12-3 or TRBV12-4 and TRBJ2-2; D not resolved. Trimming removed 0 bases from V and 7 bases from J, with 3 bases in between. This CDR3 spans 12 amino acids. The CDR3 reads CASSLAGGELFF. CDR3 in DNA: TGTGCCAGCAGTTTAGCCGGCGGGGAGCTGTTTTTT.

This rearrangement joins TRBV7-8 to TRBJ1-1; 8 bases match TRBD1. The J segment lost 8 bases and the V segment lost 1 base, leaving 15 bases of the junction unmatched. Germline V gene lookup returns CDR1 SGHVS and CDR2 FQNEAQ. The CDR3 sequence is 17 residues long. Written as DNA, the CDR3 is TGTGCCAGCAGCTTAGGGCTTATTGGCAGGGGGCGACGAGAAGCTTTCTTT. The encoded protein is CASSLGLIGRGRREAFF.

V is TRBV11-2 and J is TRBJ2-2, with TRBD1 identical over 8 bases. The junction had 12 bases not matched to a gene; V was cut back by 5 bases and J by 1 base. CDR3 length: 18 residues. Germline CDR1 and CDR2: SGHAT and FQNNGV. Here the CDR3 DNA reads TGTGCCAGCAGCGGACGAATGCCGGGACAGGTGAACACCGGGGAGCTGTTTTTT. Its protein product is CASSGRMPGQVNTGELFF.

The gene calls are TRBV12-3 or TRBV12-4 and TRBJ1-3; D not certain. Trimming took off 2 bases at V and 0 bases at J, with 11 bases between the two ends. The CDR3 runs 16 residues. In nucleotides, the CDR3 is TGTGCCAGCAGTTTATCGCGGGTGTCCTCTGGAAACACCATATATTTT. Translating gives CASSLSRVSSGNTIYF.

This clonotype occurred many times. The chain employs TRBV5-1 and TRBJ1-2; D is unresolved. Germline CDR1 reads SGHRS; CDR2 reads YFSETQ. Trimming removed 5 bases at V and 4 bases at J, with 15 bases between. The CDR3 is 14 amino acids. The CDR3 region has the DNA TGCGCCAGCAGTTTGCTGTCAGGTACCTATGGCTACACCTTC. It encodes CASSLLSGTYGYTF.

This clonotype was seen repeatedly, ten times or more. V and J are TRBV5-1 and TRBJ2-1; 11 nucleotides agree with TRBD2. Losses at the gene ends were 5 bases for V and 0 bases for J; bases not matched to a gene: 13. Germline CDR1 and CDR2: SGHRS and YFSETQ. The CDR3 contains 19 residues. The CDR3: CASSPQPTSGGPSYNEQFF. The CDR3 region has the DNA TGCGCCAGCAGTCCCCAGCCTACTAGCGGGGGCCCCTCCTACAATGAGCAGTTCTTC.

J is TRBJ2-1 and V is TRBV20-1, with D uncertain. The CDR3 is 10 amino acids. Germline lookup yields CDR1 DFQATT and CDR2 SNEGSKA (reference sequence). The V end lost 4 bases, the J end lost 10 bases, and 8 bases lay between the germline ends. The CDR3 sequence is CSAKLQEQFF. The CDR3 nucleotides are TGCAGTGCTAAGCTACAGGAGCAGTTCTTC.

This clonotype has only a few counts. The V and J genes are TRBV6-6 and TRBJ2-7; D is possibly TRBD1 (5 bases). Trimming shortened V by 8 bases and J by 5 bases, and 10 bases separated the two germline ends. The CDR3 contains 11 residues. Looked up from germline, CDR1 is MNHNY and CDR2 is SVGAGI (reference sequence). This CDR3 is CASGRVDEQYF. In DNA form, the CDR3 reads TGTGCCAGCGGCAGGGTAGACGAGCAGTACTTC.

This clonotype was observed many times. V gene TRBV4-1 combines with J gene TRBJ2-3; D gene ambiguous. Germline CDR1 and CDR2: MGHRA and YSYEKL. V was cut by 4 bases and J by 2 bases, with 19 bases left in between. The CDR3 contains 17 residues. The CDR3 nucleotides read TGCGCCAGCAGCCCCACCGAGGCCCGGGTACTCACAGATACGCAGTATTTT. Encoded protein: CASSPTEARVLTDTQYF.

This rearrangement joins TRBV6-5 to TRBJ1-1; a weak D match, TRBD1 (5 bases). This CDR3 contains 14 residues. Trimming pared 0 bases from V and 6 bases from J, leaving 11 bases between. Germline CDR1 reads MNHEY; CDR2 reads SVGAGI. The CDR3 nucleotides read TGTGCCAGCAGTTACTCCCGGGTACAGGCTGAAGCTTTCTTT. Its protein is CASSYSRVQAEAFF.

This clonotype was recorded at least ten times. The V gene is TRBV6-1, the J gene TRBJ2-5; 9 bases map to TRBD2. Germline V gene sequence: CDR1 MNHNS, CDR2 SASEGT. This CDR3 region has 13 residues. Germline trimming cut 4 bases from V and 6 bases from J; bases unmatched to any gene: 3. The CDR3 loop reads CASSGAGGKTQYF. CDR3 coding DNA: TGTGCCAGCAGTGGAGCGGGGGGAAAGACCCAGTACTTC.

This chain connects TRBV30 to TRBJ2-1, with 8 bases aligning to TRBD1. Per the germline V gene, CDR1 is GTSNPN and CDR2 is SVGIG (reference sequence). The CDR3 covers 14 residues. With V trimmed by 1 base and J by 4 bases, 3 bases remained unmatched. CDR3 coding DNA: TGTGCCTGGAGTGCCGGACAGGGTTACAATGAGCAGTTCTTC. It codes for CAWSAGQGYNEQFF.

This rearrangement joins TRBV14 to TRBJ2-4; possible D gene TRBD1, 5 bases. The CDR3 totals 14 residues. The V gene's germline CDR1 is SGHDN and CDR2 FVKESK. The V end was cut by 4 bases, the J end by 8 bases, with 15 bases between. This CDR3 reads CASSPRQFMDIQYF. The CDR3 DNA follows: TGTGCCAGCAGCCCAAGACAGTTTATGGACATTCAGTACTTC.

The chain has TRBV10-1 and TRBJ2-3; D remains ambiguous. V lost 2 bases and J 7 bases, leaving 13 bases between the germline ends. The germline gives CDR1 WNHNN, CDR2 SYGVQD (reference sequence). The CDR3 runs to 14 residues. In nucleotides, the CDR3 is TGCGCCAGCAGTGAGACGACCCTACCGAATACGCAGTATTTT. Residues: CASSETTLPNTQYF.

Only a few counts were recorded for this clonotype. This chain joins TRBV29-1 and TRBJ2-7; D may correspond to TRBD1 or TRBD2 (5 bases each). Germline-derived CDR1 and CDR2 are SQVTM and ANQGSEA. CDR3 length: 14 residues. Trimming pared 2 bases from V and 0 bases from J, leaving 11 bases between. CDR3 coding DNA: TGCAGCGTTGAACTCCGAGGGGACTCCTACGAGCAGTACTTC. Protein: CSVELRGDSYEQYF.

This clonotype showed up many times. The chain has TRBV12-3 or TRBV12-4 and TRBJ1-6, with unresolved D. This CDR3 has 14 residues. Trimming removed 2 bases at V and 7 bases at J, with 9 bases between. DNA of the CDR3: TGTGCCAGCAGTTTACCTACACAGAATTCACCCCTCCACTTT. Its translation is CASSLPTQNSPLHF.

J is TRBJ1-1 and V is TRBV11-2; D may be TRBD1 (6 bases). V was trimmed by 7 bases and J by 0 bases, leaving 12 bases between them. CDR1 is SGHAT and CDR2 is FQNNGV in the germline V gene. This CDR3 is 14 amino acids long. For the CDR3, the DNA is TGTGCCAGCAAGACAGGCCCCGTGAACACTGAAGCTTTCTTT. It codes for CASKTGPVNTEAFF.

This sequence joins TRBV5-4 and TRBJ2-5; D is unclear. Trimming removed 0 bases at V and 2 bases at J, with 11 bases between. The CDR3 runs 15 residues. Per the germline V gene, CDR1 is SGHNT and CDR2 is YYREEE (reference sequence). CDR3 bases: TGTGCCAGCAGCTTGGTCGTGTCTGGTCAAGAGACCCAGTACTTC. Translating it yields CASSLVVSGQETQYF.

This clonotype has ten or more counts. The chain uses TRBV12-3 or TRBV12-4 and TRBJ2-1; 8 bases are shared with TRBD2. The V and J ends lost 6 bases and 0 bases, in that order; junction bases with no gene match: 4. This CDR3 contains 15 residues. The CDR3 region has the DNA TGTGCCAGCAGCCGCGGGGGGAGCTCCTACAATGAGCAGTTCTTC. Its translation: CASSRGGSSYNEQFF.

J is TRBJ2-1 and V is TRBV6-2 or TRBV6-3; D may be TRBD2 (6 bases). V gave up 6 bases and J gave up 0 bases, with 12 bases separating them. The CDR3 length is 15 residues. Per the germline V gene, CDR1 is MNHEY and CDR2 is SVGEGT. The DNA of the CDR3 is TGTGCCAGCAGGAGTCTAGCGAACTCCTACAATGAGCAGTTCTTC. Amino acids: CASRSLANSYNEQFF.

This clonotype has ten or more counts. The rearrangement uses TRBV20-1 and TRBJ2-1, with 12 bases fitting TRBD2. V shed 0 bases, J shed 7 bases, and the junction held 16 bases outside the gene matches. Per the germline V gene, CDR1 is DFQATT and CDR2 is SNEGSKA (reference sequence). This CDR3 has 19 residues. As DNA, the CDR3 is TGCAGTGCTAGAGATCTTAGGCTAGCGGGGGGGCAGGGCTGGAATGAGCAGTTCTTC. The encoded protein is CSARDLRLAGGQGWNEQFF.

The DNA for the CDR3 is TGTGCCAGCAGCTTACATCCGCGGGGGGGACTAGACTACAATGAGCAGTTCTTC. Its protein is CASSLHPRGGLDYNEQFF. V usage is TRBV11-2 and J usage is TRBJ2-1, with 9 bases fitting TRBD2. The CDR3 extends over 18 amino acids. The V gene end was trimmed by 2 bases and the J gene end by 3 bases; junction bases not matched to a gene: 11. The germline V gene encodes CDR1 SGHAT and CDR2 FQNNGV.